Shown below are 10 T cell receptor beta chains from a single sample sequenced in a study of blood T cell repertoires in COVID-19. The assay was immunoSEQ multiplex PCR, and TCRdb's table has in-frame clones only and misses some. The sample records some 130,000 clones, roughly 89% being singletons. Sequenced sample: PBMCs or T cells enriched from blood (not recorded which). Every receptor here comes from a man between 50 and 59 years old who had recovered from COVID-19.

V and J are TRBV18 and TRBJ1-4, with 7 nucleotides matching TRBD1. Germline trimming cut 0 bases from V and 8 bases from J; bases unmatched to any gene: 6. The CDR3 has 15 residues. Germline V gene sequence: CDR1 KGHSH, CDR2 LQKENI. The CDR3 region is CASSPPGGSREKLFF. The CDR3 region has the DNA TGTGCCAGCTCACCACCAGGGGGCTCAAGGGAAAAACTGTTTTTT.

This clone was seen just once. V gene TRBV2 combines with J gene TRBJ2-2, with TRBD1 identical over 8 bases. CDR3 length equals 16 residues. J lost 1 base, V lost 6 bases, and 7 bases had no gene match. The V gene's germline CDR1 is SNHLY and CDR2 FYNNEI. CDR3 protein: CASSPSGTGNTGELFF. DNA of the CDR3: TGTGCCAGCAGCCCCTCCGGGACAGGGAACACCGGGGAGCTGTTTTTT.

This rearrangement joins TRBV28 to TRBJ1-2; D is ambiguous. The length of the CDR3 is 12 residues. Germline CDR1 reads MDHEN; CDR2 reads SYDVKM. V was clipped by 6 bases and J by 4 bases, with 9 bases between them. CDR3 sequence reads: CASRTTAYGYTF. DNA for the CDR3: TGTGCCAGCAGGACGACTGCCTATGGCTACACCTTC.

This chain connects TRBV7-2 to TRBJ1-5, with 9 positions matching TRBD1. In germline, CDR1 is SGHTA, CDR2 FQGNSA. The CDR3 covers 16 residues. Trimming took 5 bases from V and 1 from J; bases not matched to a gene: 6. The CDR3 bases are TGTGCCAGCAGCCCCCAGGACAGGGGAAGCAATCAGCCCCAGCATTTT. It codes for CASSPQDRGSNQPQHF.

J is TRBJ1-2 and V is TRBV4-3, with D possibly being TRBD1 (6 bases). V was clipped by 1 base and J by 10 bases, with 16 bases between them. From germline, CDR1 is LGHNA and CDR2 YSLEER. This CDR3 contains 14 residues. The CDR3 DNA reads as TGCGCCAGCAGCCAAGGGAAGCGGGACACACTCTACACCTTC. As protein: CASSQGKRDTLYTF.

The V gene is TRBV3-1 (or the pseudogene TRBV3-2), the J gene TRBJ1-2; perhaps TRBD1 as D (6 bases). V lost 2 bases, J lost 13 bases, and 11 bases lay in between. Germline V gene sequence: CDR1 LGHDT, CDR2 YNNKEL (reference sequence). The CDR3 spans 11 residues. CDR3 amino acids: CASSQSQGITF. Written as DNA, the CDR3 is TGTGCCAGCAGCCAATCGCAGGGGATCACCTTC.

The J gene is TRBJ2-5, the V gene TRBV5-1; possibly TRBD2 for D (6 bases). Trimming took 4 bases from V and 6 from J, leaving 16 bases between them. The germline gives CDR1 SGHRS, CDR2 YFSETQ. This CDR3 is 14 amino acids long. The CDR3 DNA sequence: TGCGCCAGCAGCGAGTATCAAGCGGGTCAGACCCAGTACTTC. The encoded protein is CASSEYQAGQTQYF.

The rearrangement uses TRBV10-3 and TRBJ1-4; 7 nucleotides match TRBD1. Germline V gene lookup returns CDR1 ENHRY and CDR2 SYGVKD. With 4 bases clipped from V and 7 bases from J, the junction kept 9 bases outside the gene matches. This CDR3 spans 15 amino acids. The CDR3 protein is CAISGNRGGGEKLFF. In DNA form, the CDR3 reads TGTGCCATCAGTGGAAACAGGGGAGGCGGTGAAAAACTGTTTTTT.

The chain carries TRBV4-3 and TRBJ1-1, with D possibly matching TRBD1 (5 bases). Germline V lookup: CDR1 LGHNA, CDR2 YSLEER. The CDR3 extends over 14 amino acids. V was clipped by 4 bases and J by 1 base, with 10 bases between them. This CDR3 reads CASSRGLTNTEAFF. The CDR3 DNA reads TGCGCCAGCAGCCGGGGACTGACGAACACTGAAGCTTTCTTT.

The gene calls are TRBV28 and TRBJ1-3; D unresolved. The V gene's germline CDR1 is MDHEN and CDR2 SYDVKM. V was cut by 6 bases and J by 4 bases, with 10 bases left in between. The CDR3 covers 13 residues. This CDR3 reads CASRDWAGNTIYF. As DNA, the CDR3 is TGTGCCAGCAGGGACTGGGCGGGAAACACCATATATTTT. Full variable domain (remainder filled in from reference TRBV28 and TRBJ1-3): DVKVTQSSRYLVKRTGEKVFLECVQDMDHENMFWYRQDPGLGLRLIYFSYDVKMKEKGDIPEGYSVSREKKERFSLILESASTNQTSMYLCASRDWAGNTIYFGEGSWLTVV.